Presented here are 2 T cell receptor beta chains from one specimen sequenced in a study of human T cells and chemical hapten exposure. TCRdb fed the RACE reads into MiXCR, producing one record per CDR3 protein. Among 150,000 to 200,000 distinct CDR3 sequences listed, under 25% were seen once. Time point meaning: patch test 1, 2 weeks after DPC sensitization. As to treatment: therapeutic diphenylcyclopropenone sensitization with weekly scalp DPC. This specimen consisted of whole blood, obtained in connection with sensitization to the hapten diphenylcyclopropenone (DPC). These receptors originate from a woman aged 50 to 60 with alopecia areata. Some clones in this sample may be carry-over from other donors' samples.

Here the CDR3 reads CSASEEAKNIQYF. Written as DNA, the CDR3 is TGCAGTGCTAGTGAGGAGGCCAAAAACATTCAGTACTTC. This rearrangement joins TRBV20-1 to TRBJ2-4; D is uncertain. Germline V CDR1 and CDR2: DFQATT, SNEGSKA (reference sequence). The CDR3 totals 13 residues. V gave up 3 bases and J gave up 1 base, with 7 bases separating them.

V and J are TRBV6-6 and TRBJ1-6, with D uncertain. This CDR3 is 13 amino acids long. The germline V gene encodes CDR1 MNHNY and CDR2 SVGAGI (reference sequence). Trimming removed 2 bases at V and 10 bases at J, with 9 bases between. CDR3 residues: CASSYGGGSPLHF. For the CDR3, the DNA is TGTGCCAGCAGTTACGGAGGTGGATCACCCCTCCACTTT.